These 22 T cell receptor beta chains were all obtained from the same sample, sequenced in a study of Ad26.COV2.S vaccination and SARS-CoV-2 variants. Profiling relied on immunoSEQ multiplex PCR, and the TCRdb table lists in-frame clones only, not all of them. Of some 290,000 clones listed, 85% were seen once; the top ten hold around 2%. Sample treatment: some 19 received Ad26.COV2.S at low or high dose, single or two shots; 5 received placebo; per-sample allocation not given. Specimen acquisition occurred on day 63 following the initial vaccine or placebo injection. The input for sequencing was peripheral blood, taken in a trial of Ad26.COV2.S vaccine versus placebo. These receptors were collected from a person aged 18-65 years who received the Ad26.COV2.S COVID-19 vaccine or a placebo.

The rearrangement uses TRBV11-3 and TRBJ2-1; D call uncertain. V shed 1 base and J shed 9 bases, with 4 bases lying between them. Germline V gene data show CDR1 as SGHNT and CDR2 as YENEEA. This CDR3 has 11 amino acids. This chain's CDR3 is CASSLAVEQFF. In DNA, the CDR3 is TGTGCCAGCAGCTTAGCAGTTGAGCAGTTCTTC.

This clone appeared a single time. The rearrangement uses TRBV11-2 and TRBJ1-1; maybe TRBD1 (5 bases). The CDR3 length is 16 residues. V was cut by 2 bases and J by 1 base, with 14 bases left in between. CDR1 and CDR2 (germline): SGHAT, FQNNGV. The CDR3 here is CASSLWSGDGNTEAFF. CDR3 DNA: TGTGCCAGCAGCTTATGGTCGGGGGATGGGAACACTGAAGCTTTCTTT.

The chain employs TRBV7-3 and TRBJ2-1, with TRBD2 identical over 7 bases. Germline-derived CDR1 and CDR2 are SGHTA and FQGTGA. CDR3 size: 16 residues. J lost 1 base, V lost 0 bases, and 3 bases had no gene match. CDR3 region: CASSLTAGESYNEQFF. The DNA of the CDR3 is TGTGCCAGCAGCTTAACCGCGGGGGAGTCCTACAATGAGCAGTTCTTC.

This chain connects TRBV7-9 to TRBJ1-2; D is unresolved. Germline V gives CDR1 SEHNR, CDR2 FQNEAQ (reference sequence). Trimming left V 1 base short and J 4 bases short, with 10 bases between. CDR3 length: 14 residues. The DNA of the CDR3 is TGTGCCAGCAGCTTAGGGGTCTCCTCCTATGGCTACACCTTC. This sequence encodes CASSLGVSSYGYTF.

This clone was detected once. This chain connects TRBV7-2 to TRBJ1-4; tentative D call: TRBD1 (5 bases). V lost 4 bases and J lost 6, with 15 bases in between. Germline loops: CDR1 SGHTA, CDR2 FQGNSA. CDR3 size: 15 residues. The CDR3 loop is CASSSDAGLDEKLFF. For the CDR3, the DNA is TGTGCCAGCAGCTCCGACGCAGGGTTGGATGAAAAACTGTTTTTT.

The chain couples TRBV19 to TRBJ2-7; TRBD1 matches 8 bases. The CDR3 sequence is 14 residues long. Trimming at V came to 6 bases and at J to 5 bases, leaving 9 bases not matched to a gene. CDR1 is LNHDA and CDR2 is SQIVND in the germline V gene (reference sequence). In DNA form, the CDR3 reads TGTGCCAGTAGCGACAGGGGAATTTACGACGAGCAGTACTTC. Translation gives CASSDRGIYDEQYF.

The chain recombines TRBV2 with TRBJ1-4; TRBD1 matches at 7 bases. The J segment lost 6 bases and the V segment lost 6 bases, leaving 10 bases of the junction unmatched. The germline CDR1 and CDR2 sequences are SNHLY and FYNNEI. The CDR3 has 15 residues. For the CDR3, the DNA is TGTGCCAGCAGGGAAAAGACAGGGAATCATGAAAAACTGTTTTTT. Translated: CASREKTGNHEKLFF.

This clone was counted a few times. The rearrangement uses TRBV19 and TRBJ1-1; 7 bases are shared with TRBD1. Germline trimming cut 4 bases from V and 1 base from J; bases unmatched to any gene: 9. The CDR3 spans 16 residues. Per germline, CDR1 LNHDA and CDR2 SQIVND (reference sequence). DNA for the CDR3: TGTGCCAGTAGTAGAGGCACAGGGGCTAAGAACACTGAAGCTTTCTTT. This encodes CASSRGTGAKNTEAFF.

CDR3 sequence reads: CASSDTATGTVYEQYF. DNA of the CDR3: TGTGCCAGCAGTGATACAGCCACGGGGACAGTATACGAGCAGTACTTC. The chain is built from TRBV25-1 and TRBJ2-7; TRBD1 matches at 7 bases. The ends lost 3 bases at V and 4 bases at J; junction bases unmatched: 12. The CDR3 runs 16 residues. In germline, CDR1 is MGHDK, CDR2 SYGVNS.

A remark on this clone: Other DNA sequences in this sample translate to the same CDR3. The chain has TRBV28 and TRBJ2-7, with D unresolved. V lost 5 bases, J lost 3 bases, and 8 bases lay in between. CDR3 length equals 12 residues. Germline V CDR1 and CDR2: MDHEN, SYDVKM. Here the CDR3 reads CASSSTDYEQYF. The DNA for the CDR3 is TGTGCCAGCAGTAGTACAGACTACGAGCAGTACTTC.

This chain joins TRBV7-9 and TRBJ2-1; D tentatively reads TRBD1 or TRBD2 (6 bases each). The V end was cut by 5 bases, the J end by 0 bases, with 8 bases between. Germline values: CDR1 SEHNR, CDR2 FQNEAQ (reference sequence). This CDR3 has 14 residues. The CDR3 nucleotides are TGTGCCAGCAGCCGGGGGCCCTCCTACAATGAGCAGTTCTTC. Translated, it gives CASSRGPSYNEQFF. Filled out from reference TRBV7-9 and TRBJ2-1, the complete variable domain reads DTGVSQNPRHKITKRGQNVTFRCDPISEHNRLYWYRQTLGQGPEFLTYFQNEAQLEKSRLLSDRFSAERPKGSFSTLEIQRTEQGDSAMYLCASSRGPSYNEQFFGPGTRLTVL.

The gene calls are TRBV27 and TRBJ1-5, with D perhaps TRBD1 (6 bases). The germline V gene encodes CDR1 MNHEY and CDR2 SMNVEV (reference sequence). The CDR3 loop spans 17 amino acids. The V end was cut by 4 bases, the J end by 1 base, with 17 bases between. CDR3 loop: CASSYPPTGTSNQPQHF. CDR3 in DNA: TGTGCCAGCAGTTACCCCCCGACAGGAACGAGCAATCAGCCCCAGCATTTT.

This chain uses TRBV5-6 with TRBJ2-7; D gene unclear. Trimming took 4 bases from V and 4 from J, leaving 12 bases between them. This CDR3 is 13 amino acids long. Germline-derived CDR1 and CDR2 are SGHDT and YYEEEE. The CDR3: CASSPAPAYEQYF. As DNA, the CDR3 is TGTGCCAGCAGCCCGGCCCCGGCTTACGAGCAGTACTTC.

The V gene is TRBV5-1, the J gene TRBJ2-1; the match to TRBD2 covers 9 bases. CDR3 length equals 14 residues. The V gene end was trimmed by 0 bases and the J gene end by 9 bases; junction bases not matched to a gene: 4. CDR1 is SGHRS, CDR2 YFSETQ, per germline. The CDR3 nucleotides are TGCGCCAGCAGCTTGGGAGGACTAGCGATTGAGCAGTTCTTC. This gives the protein CASSLGGLAIEQFF.

The chain has TRBV14 and TRBJ1-1; perhaps TRBD1 as D (6 bases). Trimming took off 3 bases at V and 5 bases at J, with 16 bases between the two ends. CDR1 is SGHDN, CDR2 FVKESK, per germline. The CDR3 totals 15 residues. The CDR3 sequence is CASSHLGARATEAFF. CDR3 DNA: TGTGCCAGCAGCCATTTGGGGGCGCGGGCTACTGAAGCTTTCTTT.

This clone has just one count. The gene calls are TRBV6-5 and TRBJ1-1; D gene ambiguous. Trimming left V 2 bases short and J 4 bases short, with 8 bases between. The CDR3 totals 13 residues. Germline V gene lookup returns CDR1 MNHEY and CDR2 SVGAGI. Here the CDR3 DNA reads TGTGCCAGCAGTTACCAAGGCACCACTGAAGCTTTCTTT. This translates into CASSYQGTTEAFF.

The V and J genes are TRBV25-1 and TRBJ1-5; 11 bases are shared with TRBD1. Per germline, CDR1 MGHDK and CDR2 SYGVNS. The V gene end was trimmed by 8 bases and the J gene end by 3 bases; junction bases not matched to a gene: 3. CDR3 length: 14 amino acids. The CDR3 DNA follows: TGTGCCAGCGAGGGACAGGGGGTCAATCAGCCCCAGCATTTT. It codes for CASEGQGVNQPQHF.

Many counts were recorded for this clone. The rearrangement links TRBV12-3 or TRBV12-4 to TRBJ1-2; D unresolved. V was clipped by 1 base and J by 1 base, with 4 bases between them. The CDR3 is 13 amino acids. CDR3 region: CASSLGINYGYTF. CDR3 bases: TGTGCCAGCAGTTTAGGGATTAACTATGGCTACACCTTC.

The chain is built from TRBV27 and TRBJ1-1; 10 bases align to TRBD1. The CDR3 sequence is 14 residues long. V shed 9 bases and J 2 bases; nucleotides not matched to a gene: 6. Germline V gives CDR1 MNHEY, CDR2 SMNVEV (reference sequence). The CDR3 DNA reads TGTGCCAGTTGCCGGGACAGGGGAAACACTGAAGCTTTCTTT. Amino acids: CASCRDRGNTEAFF.

The V call is TRBV28, the J call TRBJ1-2; tentatively, D is TRBD1 (5 bases). Per the germline V gene, CDR1 is MDHEN and CDR2 is SYDVKM. Trimming removed 4 bases from V and 4 bases from J, with 19 bases in between. The CDR3 sequence is 16 residues long. CDR3 sequence: CASSSINPKGRYGYTF. The DNA of the CDR3 is TGTGCCAGCAGTTCTATCAATCCCAAGGGGCGCTATGGCTACACCTTC.

V usage is TRBV4-2 and J usage is TRBJ1-1; possibly TRBD1 for D (6 bases). This CDR3 has 16 residues. The germline V gene encodes CDR1 LGHNA and CDR2 YNFKEQ. V was clipped by 0 bases and J by 1 base, with 12 bases between them. The CDR3 sequence: CASSQDRVGGNTEAFF. The CDR3 nucleotides read TGTGCCAGCAGCCAAGATCGGGTAGGGGGGAACACTGAAGCTTTCTTT.

The rearrangement links TRBV5-8 to TRBJ2-2, with D possibly being TRBD1 or TRBD2 (6 bases each). V was clipped by 1 base and J by 3 bases, with 10 bases between them. Looked up from germline, CDR1 is SGHTS and CDR2 is YDEGEE. The CDR3 length is 15 residues. The CDR3 sequence: CASSLRGADTGELFF. The CDR3 nucleotides read TGTGCCAGCAGCTTGAGGGGGGCGGACACCGGGGAGCTGTTTTTT.